What follows describes a single T cell receptor beta chain. The sample comes from a study of T cell changes during pregnancy in multiple sclerosis. Only in-frame clones appear in the TCRdb table, and some are missing; sequencing was by immunoSEQ multiplex PCR. The sample has about 36,000 clones, around 89% seen once. The V gene's germline CDR1 is MGHRA and CDR2 YSYEKL. The length of the CDR3 is 13 residues. With 4 bases removed from V and 8 bases from J, the gap between germline ends came to 12 bases. The chain is built from TRBV4-1 and TRBJ2-4; possible D gene TRBD2, 6 bases. Material: CD4+ T cells from peripheral blood mononuclear cells, obtained in the first trimester of pregnancy. This receptor was taken from a female donor with multiple sclerosis, enrolled in a pregnancy study. Here the CDR3 reads CASSRVEGDIQYF. CDR3 in DNA: TGCGCCAGCAGCCGAGTGGAGGGAGACATTCAGTACTTC.